The 10 T cell receptor beta chains below were found in one sample sequenced in a study of T cells in Graves' hyperthyroidism and ophthalmopathy. RNA transcripts provided the source from which TCR beta CDR3 regions were amplified. HTBI primers were employed in a first-round RT-PCR of the TCR CDR3. In TCRdb, the multiplex PCR reads were re-called with MiXCR into one record per CDR3 protein. The sample records hundreds of thousands of distinct CDR3 sequences, roughly 15% being singletons. The sample taken for sequencing was blood. The origin of the receptors is a woman aged 50 to 60 with Graves' ophthalmopathy.

This clonotype occurred a few times. The chain links TRBV12-3 or TRBV12-4 to TRBJ2-3; TRBD2 matches at 12 bases. The V segment lost 6 bases and the J segment 5 bases; nucleotides outside the gene matches: 6. The CDR3 has 15 residues. CDR3 region: CASRTSGSHEDTQYF. In nucleotides, the CDR3 is TGTGCCAGCAGGACTAGCGGGAGTCACGAAGATACGCAGTATTTT.

This clonotype has just a few counts. The chain combines TRBV6-6 with TRBJ2-1; D remains ambiguous. Trimming removed 2 bases from V and 10 bases from J, with 12 bases in between. CDR1 is MNHNY, CDR2 SVGAGI, per germline (reference sequence). This CDR3 contains 13 residues. In nucleotides, the CDR3 is TGTGCCAGCAGTTACACTGGGTCCGGAGAGCAGTTCTTC. This translates into CASSYTGSGEQFF.

This clonotype was seen many times. The J gene is TRBJ2-3, the V gene TRBV28; TRBD2 agrees at 11 bases. CDR1 and CDR2 from the germline V gene are MDHEN and SYDVKM. CDR3 length: 17 residues. Trimming cost V 5 bases and J 4 bases; bases outside gene matches: 11. CDR3 bases: TGTGCCAGCAGTCCCCCGAGACTAGCGGGAAAGTCAGATACGCAGTATTTT. This gives the protein CASSPPRLAGKSDTQYF.

The V call is TRBV3-1, the J call TRBJ1-1; D gene uncertain. Germline CDR1 LGHDT, CDR2 YNNKEL (reference sequence). V was pared by 1 base and J by 0 bases, with 9 bases between. This CDR3 spans 15 amino acids. The chain's CDR3 is CASSQVPQMNTEAFF. The DNA of the CDR3 is TGTGCCAGCAGCCAAGTCCCTCAGATGAACACTGAAGCTTTCTTT.

Turning to this clonotype: The junction and the germline gene differ at one end; a read error may be behind it. This rearrangement joins TRBV6-1 to TRBJ1-1; D not resolved. The germline V gene has CDR1 MNHNS and CDR2 SASEGT. The CDR3 length is 13 residues. The chain's CDR3 is CAGSDLGPTEAFF. For the CDR3, the DNA is TGTGCCGGCAGTGACCTAGGACCGACTGAAGCTTTCTTT.

With regard to this clonotype: Relative to the germline gene, one junction end is altered; a read error may explain this. The V gene is TRBV4-3, the J gene TRBJ2-1; TRBD2 aligns across 7 bases. In germline, CDR1 is LGHNA, CDR2 YSLEER. There are 13 residues in the CDR3. The CDR3 is CASNQAGRGEQFF. CDR3 nucleotides: TGCGCCAGCAACCAAGCGGGAAGGGGTGAGCAGTTCTTC.

The chain employs TRBV29-1 and TRBJ2-1; no firm D call. The CDR3 is 13 amino acids. CDR1 and CDR2 (germline): SQVTM, ANQGSEA. Trimming stripped 2 bases from V and 3 bases from J, with 8 bases between. The CDR3 loop is CSVEWQNYNEQFF. The CDR3 bases are TGCAGCGTTGAATGGCAGAACTACAATGAGCAGTTCTTC.

This chain joins TRBV15 and TRBJ2-7; D gene uncertain. Germline loops: CDR1 LNHNV, CDR2 YYDKDF (reference sequence). The CDR3 is 17 amino acids. V dropped 2 bases and J dropped 6 bases, with 23 bases sitting between them. CDR3: CATSRSASKEPLAEQYF. The CDR3 DNA sequence: TGTGCCACCAGCAGATCCGCTTCCAAGGAACCGTTGGCCGAGCAGTACTTC.

Many counts were recorded for this clonotype. This chain joins TRBV9 and TRBJ1-5, with D possibly being TRBD1 (5 bases). Germline assignment: CDR1 SGDLS and CDR2 YYNGEE. Trimming cost V 4 bases and J 2 bases, with 10 bases left between them. The CDR3 covers 14 residues. CDR3 sequence: CASSRGGGNQPQHF. CDR3 nucleotide sequence: TGTGCCAGCAGCAGGGGAGGAGGCAATCAGCCCCAGCATTTT.

The chain uses TRBV14 and TRBJ2-7; 11 bases match TRBD2. CDR1 and CDR2 from the germline V gene are SGHDN and FVKESK. The CDR3 is made up of 18 amino acids. V was pared by 0 bases and J by 0 bases, with 7 bases of the junction left unmatched. The CDR3 region has the DNA TGTGCCAGCAGCCAAGATCTAGCGGGAGGAAGGTACTCCTACGAGCAGTACTTC. Its protein product is CASSQDLAGGRYSYEQYF. Supplemented by reference TRBV14 and TRBJ2-7, the full variable domain reads EAGVTQFPSHSVIEKGQTVTLRCDPISGHDNLYWYRRVMGKEIKFLLHFVKESKQDESGMPNNRFLAERTGGTYSTLKVQPAELEDSGVYFCASSQDLAGGRYSYEQYFGPGTRLTVT.